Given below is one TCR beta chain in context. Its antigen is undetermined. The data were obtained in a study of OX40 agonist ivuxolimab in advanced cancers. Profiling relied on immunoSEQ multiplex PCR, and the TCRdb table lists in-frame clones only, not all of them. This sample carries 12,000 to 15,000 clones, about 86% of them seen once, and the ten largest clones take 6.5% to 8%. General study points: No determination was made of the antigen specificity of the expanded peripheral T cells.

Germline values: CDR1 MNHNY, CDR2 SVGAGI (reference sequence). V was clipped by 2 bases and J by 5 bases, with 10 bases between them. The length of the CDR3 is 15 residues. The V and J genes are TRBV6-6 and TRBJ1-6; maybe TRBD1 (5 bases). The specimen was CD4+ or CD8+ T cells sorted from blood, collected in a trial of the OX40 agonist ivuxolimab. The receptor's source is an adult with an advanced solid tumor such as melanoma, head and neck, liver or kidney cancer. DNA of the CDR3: TGTGCCAGCAGTTACGGGGCAGTGAATAATTCACCCCTCCACTTT. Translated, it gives CASSYGAVNNSPLHF.